The rows below give T cell receptor beta chains drawn from one sample of a study of post-analysis software for immune sequencing data. TCRdb re-derived calls from the PCR reads in MiXCR, one entry per CDR3 protein. The data contain hundreds of thousands of distinct CDR3 sequences, roughly 27% of them singletons. Sequencing used blood. All receptors come from a girl between 5 and 17 years old with multiple sclerosis. The CDR3 runs from the conserved cysteine through the conserved F or W. Fields, in order: CDR3 protein, CDR3 DNA, V gene, clone size, CDR3 length, D gene, J gene. The D gene is left open where the match is weak. Size is omitted from some rows. Given values are once, few, many or a class for expanded clones.

CDR3 protein: CASSQDRSSYEQYF
CDR3 DNA: TGTGCCAGCAGCCAAGATCGGAGCTCCTACGAGCAGTACTTC
V gene: TRBV14
clone size: NA
CDR3 length: 14
D gene: NA
J gene: TRBJ2-7

CDR3 protein: CARGTKEASEQYF
CDR3 DNA: TGCGCCAGGGGTACCAAGGAGGCGAGTGAGCAGTACTTC
V gene: TRBV10-1
clone size: NA
CDR3 length: 13
D gene: NA
J gene: TRBJ2-7

CDR3 protein: CASSGKRARSTDTQYF
CDR3 DNA: TGTGCCAGCAGCGGTAAGCGGGCCAGGAGCACAGATACGCAGTATTTT
V gene: TRBV9
clone size: few
CDR3 length: 16
D gene: NA
J gene: TRBJ2-3

CDR3 protein: CSARGTEAVETQYF
CDR3 DNA: TGCAGTGCTAGAGGGACTGAGGCCGTAGAGACCCAGTACTTC
V gene: TRBV20-1
clone size: NA
CDR3 length: 14
D gene: NA
J gene: TRBJ2-5

CDR3 protein: CASSDGTSRETQYF
CDR3 DNA: TGTGCCAGTAGTGACGGGACTAGCAGGGAGACCCAGTACTTC
V gene: TRBV19
clone size: NA
CDR3 length: 14
D gene: TRBD2
J gene: TRBJ2-5

CDR3 protein: CASSAGTVNSPLHF
CDR3 DNA: TGCGCCAGCAGCGCGGGGACAGTTAATTCACCCCTCCACTTT
V gene: TRBV5-1
clone size: NA
CDR3 length: 14
D gene: TRBD1
J gene: TRBJ1-6

CDR3 protein: CASSVVGGRQETQFF
CDR3 DNA: TGTGCCAGCAGCGTAGTGGGGGGGCGCCAAGAGACCCAGTTCTTC
V gene: TRBV7-2
clone size: NA
CDR3 length: 15
D gene: NA
J gene: TRBJ2-1

CDR3 protein: CASSNPDRQGGKGQYF
CDR3 DNA: TGTGCCAGCAGCAACCCCGACAGGCAGGGGGGGAAAGGGCAGTACTTC
V gene: TRBV21-1
clone size: NA
CDR3 length: 16
D gene: NA
J gene: TRBJ2-5

CDR3 protein: CASSQQGRQETQYF
CDR3 DNA: TGTGCCAGCAGTCAACAGGGGCGGCAAGAGACCCAGTACTTC
V gene: TRBV27
clone size: few
CDR3 length: 14
D gene: TRBD1
J gene: TRBJ2-5

CDR3 protein: CSVGGPPADTQYF
CDR3 DNA: TGCAGCGTTGGTGGCCCGCCCGCAGATACGCAGTATTTT
V gene: TRBV29-1
clone size: NA
CDR3 length: 13
D gene: NA
J gene: TRBJ2-3

CDR3 protein: CASSFVLGQETQYF
CDR3 DNA: TGTGCCAGCAGCTTCGTCCTGGGGCAAGAGACCCAGTACTTC
V gene: TRBV11-2
clone size: few
CDR3 length: 14
D gene: NA
J gene: TRBJ2-5

CDR3 protein: CASSLGGTTEAFF
CDR3 DNA: TGCGCCAGCAGCTTGGGAGGGACTACGGAAGCTTTCTTT
V gene: TRBV5-1
clone size: few
CDR3 length: 13
D gene: NA
J gene: TRBJ1-1

CDR3 protein: CAGSLVSDRAQAFF
CDR3 DNA: TGTGCCGGCAGCTTGGTGAGCGACAGGGCTCAGGCTTTCTTT
V gene: TRBV5-5
clone size: NA
CDR3 length: 14
D gene: TRBD1
J gene: TRBJ1-1

CDR3 protein: CASSPGAIETQYF
CDR3 DNA: TGTGCCAGCAGCCCCGGGGCTATAGAGACCCAGTACTTC
V gene: TRBV7-2
clone size: NA
CDR3 length: 13
D gene: NA
J gene: TRBJ2-5

CDR3 protein: CASIHGGGNNEQFF
CDR3 DNA: TGCGCCAGCATCCATGGGGGGGGTAACAATGAGCAGTTCTTC
V gene: TRBV5-1
clone size: NA
CDR3 length: 14
D gene: TRBD2
J gene: TRBJ2-1

CDR3 protein: CTSSPRLAGGPREQYF
CDR3 DNA: TGTACCAGCAGTCCCCGACTAGCGGGAGGGCCGCGGGAGCAGTACTTC
V gene: TRBV12-3/TRBV12-4
clone size: NA
CDR3 length: 16
D gene: TRBD2
J gene: TRBJ2-7

CDR3 protein: CASSQEAGRTEAFF
CDR3 DNA: TGTGCCAGCAGCCAAGAGGCGGGTCGTACTGAAGCTTTCTTT
V gene: TRBV4-2
clone size: NA
CDR3 length: 14
D gene: NA
J gene: TRBJ1-1

CDR3 protein: CASSVGVQNYGYTF
CDR3 DNA: TGTGCCAGCAGCGTTGGGGTACAGAACTATGGCTACACCTTC
V gene: TRBV9
clone size: NA
CDR3 length: 14
D gene: NA
J gene: TRBJ1-2

CDR3 protein: CSAGLNTRRGTDTQYF
CDR3 DNA: TGCAGTGCTGGCTTGAACACGCGGAGGGGCACAGATACGCAGTATTTT
V gene: TRBV20-1
clone size: once
CDR3 length: 16
D gene: NA
J gene: TRBJ2-3

CDR3 protein: CASSYSPQVSNQPQHF
CDR3 DNA: TGTGCCAGCAGTTACTCGCCACAGGTTAGCAATCAGCCCCAGCATTTT
V gene: TRBV6-6
clone size: NA
CDR3 length: 16
D gene: NA
J gene: TRBJ1-5

CDR3 protein: CSAILLAHNEQFF
CDR3 DNA: TGCAGTGCTATTCTACTAGCCCACAATGAGCAGTTCTTC
V gene: TRBV20-1
clone size: few
CDR3 length: 13
D gene: NA
J gene: TRBJ2-1

CDR3 protein: CSSRGSSYEQYF
CDR3 DNA: TGCAGTTCACGGGGGAGCTCCTACGAGCAGTACTTC
V gene: TRBV20-1
clone size: NA
CDR3 length: 12
D gene: NA
J gene: TRBJ2-7

CDR3 protein: CASSPGLAEPGRETQYF
CDR3 DNA: TGTGCCAGCAGCCCGGGACTAGCGGAACCCGGTCGAGAGACCCAGTACTTC
V gene: TRBV5-8
clone size: few
CDR3 length: 17
D gene: TRBD2
J gene: TRBJ2-5

CDR3 protein: CSARQPGANVLTF
CDR3 DNA: TGCAGTGCTAGACAGCCTGGGGCCAACGTCCTGACTTTC
V gene: TRBV20-1
clone size: few
CDR3 length: 13
D gene: NA
J gene: TRBJ2-6

CDR3 protein: CASSLDGGGGYTF
CDR3 DNA: TGTGCCAGCAGCTTAGATGGCGGCGGAGGCTACACCTTC
V gene: TRBV7-9
clone size: many
CDR3 length: 13
D gene: NA
J gene: TRBJ1-2

CDR3 protein: CASSQGPAGYYEQFF
CDR3 DNA: TGTGCCAGCAGTCAAGGACCAGCGGGGTACTATGAGCAGTTCTTC
V gene: TRBV2
clone size: few
CDR3 length: 15
D gene: TRBD2
J gene: TRBJ2-1

CDR3 protein: CASSRSSGQGQHF
CDR3 DNA: TGTGCCAGCAGCCGATCCTCCGGACAGGGACAGCATTTT
V gene: TRBV3-1
clone size: few
CDR3 length: 13
D gene: TRBD1
J gene: TRBJ1-5

CDR3 protein: CASSVEEDSPLHF
CDR3 DNA: TGTGCCAGCAGCGTAGAAGAGGATTCACCCCTCCACTTT
V gene: TRBV9
clone size: NA
CDR3 length: 13
D gene: NA
J gene: TRBJ1-6

CDR3 protein: CASSQVGEKHQYF
CDR3 DNA: TGCGCCAGCAGCCAAGTTGGGGAAAAGCATCAGTATTTT
V gene: TRBV4-1
clone size: NA
CDR3 length: 13
D gene: NA
J gene: TRBJ2-3